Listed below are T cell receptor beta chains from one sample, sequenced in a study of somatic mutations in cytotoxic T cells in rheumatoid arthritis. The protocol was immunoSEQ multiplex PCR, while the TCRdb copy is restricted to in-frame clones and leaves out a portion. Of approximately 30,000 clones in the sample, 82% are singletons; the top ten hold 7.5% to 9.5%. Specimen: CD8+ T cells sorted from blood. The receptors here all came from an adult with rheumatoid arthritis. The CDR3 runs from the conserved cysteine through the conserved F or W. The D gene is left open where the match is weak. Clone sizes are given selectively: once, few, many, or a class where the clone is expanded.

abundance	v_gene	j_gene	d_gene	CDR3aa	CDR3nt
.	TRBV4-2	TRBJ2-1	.	CASAPAGLADYNEQFF	TGTGCCAGCGCCCCCGCCGGTTTAGCGGATTACAATGAGCAGTTCTTC
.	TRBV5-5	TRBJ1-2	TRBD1	CASSWEQGSYGYTF	TGTGCCAGCAGCTGGGAACAGGGGTCCTATGGCTACACCTTC
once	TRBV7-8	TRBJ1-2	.	CASRGGQGNYGYTF	TGTGCCAGCCGGGGAGGGCAGGGGAACTATGGCTACACCTTC
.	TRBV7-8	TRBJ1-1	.	CASSLLRGSSTEAFF	TGTGCCAGCAGCCTCCTCCGCGGCAGTTCCACTGAAGCTTTCTTT
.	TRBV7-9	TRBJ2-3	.	CASSLVAGSTDTQYF	TGTGCCAGCAGCTTAGTAGCCGGGAGCACAGATACGCAGTATTTT
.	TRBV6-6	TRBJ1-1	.	CASSSPSGSDSTEAFF	TGTGCCAGCAGTTCCCCGTCTGGGTCGGATAGCACTGAAGCTTTCTTT
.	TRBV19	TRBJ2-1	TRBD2	CASSIASGSVNEQFF	TGTGCCAGTAGTATCGCTAGCGGGAGCGTCAATGAGCAGTTCTTC
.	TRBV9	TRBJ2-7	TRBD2	CASSPAGGRPYEQYF	TGTGCCAGCAGCCCTGCGGGCGGGAGGCCCTACGAGCAGTACTTC
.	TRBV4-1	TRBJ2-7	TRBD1	CASSPTTGAGEQYF	TGCGCCAGCAGCCCAACGACAGGGGCCGGGGAGCAGTACTTC
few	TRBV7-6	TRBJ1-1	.	CASSVSPGPNTEAFF	TGTGCCAGCAGCGTAAGTCCCGGCCCGAACACTGAAGCTTTCTTT
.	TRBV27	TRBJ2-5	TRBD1	CASRPRRGQGLQETQYF	TGTGCCAGCAGACCCCGGCGGGGACAGGGTTTACAAGAGACCCAGTACTTC
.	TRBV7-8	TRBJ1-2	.	CASSPGNNYGYTF	TGTGCCAGCAGCCCAGGGAACAACTATGGCTACACCTTC
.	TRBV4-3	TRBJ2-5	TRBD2	CASSQDPPASGGETQYF	TGCGCCAGCAGCCAAGACCCCCCCGCTAGCGGGGGTGAGACCCAGTACTTC
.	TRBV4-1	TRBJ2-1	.	CASSPSVNPNQQFF	TGCGCCAGCAGCCCATCGGTGAACCCCAATCAGCAGTTCTTC
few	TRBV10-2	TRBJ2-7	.	CASRGAGPYEQYF	TGCGCCAGCAGGGGGGCGGGGCCGTACGAGCAGTACTTC
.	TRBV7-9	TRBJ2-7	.	CASSLGGYGGYEQYF	TGTGCCAGCAGCTTGGGGGGCTATGGAGGATACGAGCAGTACTTC
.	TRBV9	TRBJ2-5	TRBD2	CASTPGVGSGIQETQYF	TGTGCCAGCACCCCCGGGGTGGGTAGCGGGATTCAAGAGACCCAGTACTTC
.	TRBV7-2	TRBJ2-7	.	CASSKARAGGREQYF	TGTGCCAGCAGCAAAGCCCGGGCCGGGGGGCGGGAGCAGTACTTC
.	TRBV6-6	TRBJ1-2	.	CASSYSVISNYGYTF	TGTGCCAGCAGTTACAGTGTCATTTCTAACTATGGCTACACCTTC
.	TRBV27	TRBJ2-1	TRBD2	CASRTLAGEGNEQFF	TGTGCCAGCAGGACCCTAGCGGGAGAGGGCAATGAGCAGTTCTTC
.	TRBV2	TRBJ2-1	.	CASSELEGNYNEQFF	TGTGCCAGCAGCGAGCTAGAGGGGAACTACAATGAGCAGTTCTTC
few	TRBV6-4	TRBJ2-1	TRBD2	CASSPTSGTYNEQFF	TGTGCCAGCAGTCCTACTAGCGGGACGTACAATGAGCAGTTCTTC
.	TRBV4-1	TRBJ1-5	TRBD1	CASSQVVGQGKWPQHF	TGCGCCAGCAGCCAAGTAGTGGGACAGGGGAAGTGGCCCCAGCATTTT
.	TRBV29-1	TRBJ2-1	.	CSVEGGSLAYNEQFF	TGCAGCGTTGAAGGTGGGAGCCTTGCCTACAATGAGCAGTTCTTC
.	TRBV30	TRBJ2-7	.	CAWSPTGYLREQYF	TGTGCCTGGAGCCCAACAGGGTATCTCCGCGAGCAGTACTTC
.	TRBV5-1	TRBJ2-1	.	CASSLRLSSYNEQFF	TGCGCCAGCAGCTTGAGGCTGAGCTCCTACAATGAGCAGTTCTTC
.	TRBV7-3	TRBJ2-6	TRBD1	CASSFGPGGSGANVLTF	TGTGCCAGCAGCTTCGGCCCAGGGGGCTCTGGGGCCAACGTCCTGACTTTC
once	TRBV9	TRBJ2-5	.	CASSVWGQETQYF	TGTGCCAGCAGCGTGTGGGGGCAAGAGACCCAGTACTTC
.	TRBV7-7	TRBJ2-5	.	CASSPTWQGGETQYF	TGTGCCAGCAGCCCGACGTGGCAGGGAGGAGAGACCCAGTACTTC
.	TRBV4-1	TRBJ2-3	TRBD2	CASSQVAGGPTDTQYF	TGCGCCAGCAGCCAAGTAGCGGGGGGGCCGACAGATACGCAGTATTTT
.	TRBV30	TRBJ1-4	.	CAWSVLGSLFF	TGTGCCTGGAGTGTACTGGGGAGTCTGTTTTTT
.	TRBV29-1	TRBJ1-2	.	CSVEGEGTTNYGYTF	TGCAGCGTTGAAGGCGAGGGGACTACTAACTATGGCTACACCTTC
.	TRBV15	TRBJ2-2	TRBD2	CATSRAGGRAGFGELFF	TGTGCCACCAGCAGAGCGGGCGGGAGGGCCGGGTTCGGGGAGCTGTTTTTT
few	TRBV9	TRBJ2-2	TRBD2	CASSDERGPGELFF	TGTGCCAGCAGCGATGAGCGGGGGCCCGGGGAGCTGTTTTTT
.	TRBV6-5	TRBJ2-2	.	CASSYATDANTGELFF	TGTGCCAGCAGTTATGCGACAGACGCGAACACCGGGGAGCTGTTTTTT
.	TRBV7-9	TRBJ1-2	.	CASSPSAPNYGYTF	TGTGCCAGCAGCCCCAGCGCTCCCAACTATGGCTACACCTTC
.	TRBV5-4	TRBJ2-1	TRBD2	CASSLGGSLNEQFF	TGTGCCAGCAGCTTGGGCGGGAGCCTCAATGAGCAGTTCTTC
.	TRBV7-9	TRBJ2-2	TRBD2	CASSYRLAGVSTGELFF	TGTGCCAGCAGCTACCGACTAGCGGGAGTGAGCACCGGGGAGCTGTTTTTT
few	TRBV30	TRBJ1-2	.	CACYGYTF	TGTGCCTGCTATGGCTACACCTTC